The clone carrying this T cell receptor beta chain has a count of ten or more. This entry belongs to a study of T-cell reconstitution after alpha-beta-depleted transplantation in children. Unique molecular identifiers were incorporated during preparation of the TCRbeta library. TCRdb re-analysed the PCR reads in MiXCR, keeping a single row per CDR3 protein. The sample lists about 72,000 distinct CDR3 sequences, 7% to 8% occurring once. The CDR3 contains 16 residues. CDR1 and CDR2 (germline): MGHRA, YSYEKL. J lost 4 bases, V lost 2 bases, and 5 bases had no gene match. The specimen comprised PBMCs from the stem cell graft donor, sampled from the stem cell graft. The TCR originated in a human donor who donated a stem cell graft to a child with acute lymphoblastic leukemia. V gene TRBV4-1 combines with J gene TRBJ2-2, with TRBD1 identical over 9 bases. The CDR3 loop reads CASSQPGTGTTGELFF. The CDR3 DNA sequence: TGCGCCAGCAGCCAACCTGGGACAGGGACCACCGGGGAGCTGTTTTTT.